These T cell receptor beta chains were read from a single sample in a study of tumor-infiltrating lymphocytes in primary liver carcinoma. TCRdb called the multiplex PCR reads again in MiXCR, with one record for every CDR3 protein. The top ten clones hold about 18% of a sample with approximately 320,000 distinct CDR3 sequences, more than 55% of them seen once. Sequenced material: peripheral blood. The receptors come from a young woman with primary liver carcinoma and hepatitis B virus infection. Each CDR3 is given with its conserved first and last residue. Each record gives: V gene, J gene, D gene, clone size, CDR3 DNA, CDR3 protein. D genes are given only for firm matches. Some rows mark clone size as missing; the rest say once, few, many or name a class of expanded clone.

>TRBV29-1|TRBJ2-3|-|many
TGCAGCGCCCACGGCGCCGGGTTATCAGATACGCAGTATTTT
CSAHGAGLSDTQYF
>TRBV12-3/TRBV12-4|TRBJ2-1|TRBD2|-
TGTGCCAGCCGAGGGACTAGCGGGAGCGTTGAGCAGTTCTTC
CASRGTSGSVEQFF
>TRBV29-1|TRBJ1-4|-|-
TGCAGCGTAAAACAGGGAATTAGTGAAAAACTGTTTTTT
CSVKQGISEKLFF
>TRBV6-5|TRBJ2-5|TRBD2|-
TGTGCCAGCAGTTACGAGCGGGAGGCGGGAGAGACCCAGTACTTC
CASSYEREAGETQYF
>TRBV6-6|TRBJ2-3|TRBD2|-
TGTGCCAGCAGTCGAGGCGGGAGGGCCACAGACACGCAGTTTTTT
CASSRGGRATDTQFF
>TRBV7-9|TRBJ1-2|-|-
TGTGCCAGCAGCTTAAGCTTTGATGCGGGAACGTATGGCTACACCTTC
CASSLSFDAGTYGYTF
>TRBV11-2|TRBJ2-1|-|-
TGTGCCAGCAGCTTAATCGGAGTAGGGGCATATAATGAGCAGTTCTTC
CASSLIGVGAYNEQFF
>TRBV11-2|TRBJ1-4|TRBD1|-
TGTGCCAGTAGCTCTCAGGGGGCGCATACTAATGAAACACTGTTTTTT
CASSSQGAHTNETLFF
>TRBV11-2|TRBJ2-7|TRBD2|many
TGTGCCAGCAGCTCCACTAGCGGGAGGAGCGAGCAGTACTTC
CASSSTSGRSEQYF
>TRBV12-3/TRBV12-4|TRBJ2-2|-|-
TGTGCCAGCAGGTACCACCTGGACACCGGGGAGCTGTTTTTT
CASRYHLDTGELFF
>TRBV12-3/TRBV12-4|TRBJ2-1|TRBD2|-
TGTACCAGCAGTTATAGCGGGAGCGGGGACAATGAGCAGTTCTTC
CTSSYSGSGDNEQFF
>TRBV28|TRBJ2-7|TRBD1|-
TGTGCCAGCAACCCAAAACCGGGACAGGGTCTCTCCGAGCAGTACTTC
CASNPKPGQGLSEQYF
>TRBV28|TRBJ2-4|TRBD1|-
TGTGCCAGCAGCTCGACAGGGTCTGGCATTCAGTACTTC
CASSSTGSGIQYF
>TRBV4-1|TRBJ2-7|TRBD1|many
TGCGCCAGCAGCCAACTTCCGGGACAGGTCATGGGCGAGCAGTACTTC
CASSQLPGQVMGEQYF
>TRBV12-3/TRBV12-4|TRBJ2-3|TRBD2|many
TGTGCCAGCAGTCCCAGACTAGCGGGAGGAGATACGCAGTATTTT
CASSPRLAGGDTQYF
>TRBV11-2|TRBJ2-7|TRBD2|-
TGCGCCAGCAGCTTAGAGAGGCTAGCGGGAGGCAAGCAGTACTTC
CASSLERLAGGKQYF
>TRBV4-1|TRBJ2-5|-|few
TGCGCCAGCAGCCAAGGGGGAAACCTGGAGACCCAGTACTTC
CASSQGGNLETQYF
>TRBV6-6|TRBJ2-5|TRBD2|many
TGTGCCGCAACTAGCGGGAGGGGGGGGGCTGAGACCCAGTACTTC
CAATSGRGGAETQYF
>TRBV29-1|TRBJ1-5|-|many
TGCAGCGCTGAGATTGGACCCAATCAGCCCCAGCATTTT
CSAEIGPNQPQHF
>TRBV29-1|TRBJ1-1|-|few
TGCAGCGTTGGAGGGGGGGCGACGGGCCGAGCTTTCTTT
CSVGGGATGRAFF
>TRBV12-3/TRBV12-4|TRBJ1-5|-|many
TGTGCCAGCAGCCCCCTGGAGCCCCAGCATTTT
CASSPLEPQHF
>TRBV6-5|TRBJ2-7|-|-
TGTGCCAGCAGCCTACATAGCGGAAGGCAGTACTTC
CASSLHSGRQYF